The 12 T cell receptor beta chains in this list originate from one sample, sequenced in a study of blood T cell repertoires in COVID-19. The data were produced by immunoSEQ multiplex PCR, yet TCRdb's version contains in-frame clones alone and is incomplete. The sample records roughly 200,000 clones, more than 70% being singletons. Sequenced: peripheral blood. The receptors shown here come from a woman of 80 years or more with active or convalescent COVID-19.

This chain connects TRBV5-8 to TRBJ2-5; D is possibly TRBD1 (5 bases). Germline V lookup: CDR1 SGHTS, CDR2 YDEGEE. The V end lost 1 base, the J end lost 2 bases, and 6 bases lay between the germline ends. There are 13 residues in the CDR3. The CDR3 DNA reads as TGTGCCAGCAGCTTGCAGGGACAAGAGACCCAGTACTTC. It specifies CASSLQGQETQYF.

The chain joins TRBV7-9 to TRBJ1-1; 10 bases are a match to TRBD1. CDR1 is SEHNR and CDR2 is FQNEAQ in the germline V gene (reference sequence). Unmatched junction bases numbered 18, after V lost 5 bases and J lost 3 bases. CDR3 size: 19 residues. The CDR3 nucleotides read TGTGCCAGCAGCGTCCGGGACAGGGGTTTGAGGACCAGGGACACTGAAGCTTTCTTT. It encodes CASSVRDRGLRTRDTEAFF.

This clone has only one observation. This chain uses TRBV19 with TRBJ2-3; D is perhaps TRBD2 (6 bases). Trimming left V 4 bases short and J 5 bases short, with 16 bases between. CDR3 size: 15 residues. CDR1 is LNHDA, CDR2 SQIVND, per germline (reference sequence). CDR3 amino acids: CASSTLWRDGDTQYF. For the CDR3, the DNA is TGTGCCAGTAGTACCCTCTGGAGGGATGGAGATACGCAGTATTTT. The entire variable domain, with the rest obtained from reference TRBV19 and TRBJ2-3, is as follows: DGGITQSPKYLFRKEGQNVTLSCEQNLNHDAMYWYRQDPGQGLRLIYYSQIVNDFQKGDIAEGYSVSREKKESFPLTVTSAQKNPTAFYLCASSTLWRDGDTQYFGPGTRLTVL.

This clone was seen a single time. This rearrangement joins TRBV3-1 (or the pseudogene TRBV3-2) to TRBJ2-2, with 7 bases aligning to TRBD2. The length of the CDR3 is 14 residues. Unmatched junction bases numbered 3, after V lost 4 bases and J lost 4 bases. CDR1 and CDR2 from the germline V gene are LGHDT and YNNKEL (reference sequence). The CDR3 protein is CASSLGEGTGELFF. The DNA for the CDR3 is TGTGCCAGCAGCCTCGGGGAGGGCACCGGGGAGCTGTTTTTT.

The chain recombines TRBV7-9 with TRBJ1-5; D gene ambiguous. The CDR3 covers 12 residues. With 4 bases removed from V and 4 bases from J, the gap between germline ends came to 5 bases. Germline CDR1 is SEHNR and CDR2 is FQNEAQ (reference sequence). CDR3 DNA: TGTGCCAGCAGCTCTATTAATCAGCCCCAGCATTTT. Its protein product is CASSSINQPQHF.

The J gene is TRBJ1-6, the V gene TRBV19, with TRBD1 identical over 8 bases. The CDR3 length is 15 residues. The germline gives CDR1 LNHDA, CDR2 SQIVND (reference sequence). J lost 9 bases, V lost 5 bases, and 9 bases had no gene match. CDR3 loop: CASSVGTGHRSPLHF. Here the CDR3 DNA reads TGTGCCAGTAGTGTCGGGACAGGTCATCGTTCACCCCTCCACTTT.

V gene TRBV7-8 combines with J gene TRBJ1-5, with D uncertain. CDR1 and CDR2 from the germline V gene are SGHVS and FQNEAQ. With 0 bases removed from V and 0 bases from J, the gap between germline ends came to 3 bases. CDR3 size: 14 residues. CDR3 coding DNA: TGTGCCAGCAGCTTAGCCAGTAGCAATCAGCCCCAGCATTTT. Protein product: CASSLASSNQPQHF. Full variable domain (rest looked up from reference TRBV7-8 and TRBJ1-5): GAGVSQSPRYKVAKRGQDVALRCDPISGHVSLFWYQQALGQGPEFLTYFQNEAQLDKSGLPSDRFFAERPEGSVSTLKIQRTQQEDSAVYLCASSLASSNQPQHFGDGTRLSIL.

The DNA for the CDR3 is TGTGCCACCAGCACCTTTCGAGACCAGGGGCTAGCCAAAAACATTCAGTACTTC. Amino acids: CATSTFRDQGLAKNIQYF. J is TRBJ2-4 and V is TRBV15; TRBD1 might be the D (6 bases). Trimming pared 4 bases from V and 0 bases from J, leaving 19 bases between. Germline values: CDR1 LNHNV, CDR2 YYDKDF (reference sequence). The CDR3 extends over 18 amino acids.

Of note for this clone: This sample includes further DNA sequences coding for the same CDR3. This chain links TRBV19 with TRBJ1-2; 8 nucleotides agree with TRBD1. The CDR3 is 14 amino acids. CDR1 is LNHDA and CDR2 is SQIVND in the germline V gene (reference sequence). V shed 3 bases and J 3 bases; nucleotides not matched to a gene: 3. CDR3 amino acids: CASSIPGGDYGYTF. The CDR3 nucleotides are TGTGCCAGTAGTATTCCAGGGGGCGACTATGGCTACACCTTC.

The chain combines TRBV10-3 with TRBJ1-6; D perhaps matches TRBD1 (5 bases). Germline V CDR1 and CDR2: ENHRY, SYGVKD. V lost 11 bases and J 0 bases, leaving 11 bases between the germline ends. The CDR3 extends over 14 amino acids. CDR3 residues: CAASDSSYNSPLHF. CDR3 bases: TGTGCCGCCAGTGACAGCTCCTATAATTCACCCCTCCACTTT.

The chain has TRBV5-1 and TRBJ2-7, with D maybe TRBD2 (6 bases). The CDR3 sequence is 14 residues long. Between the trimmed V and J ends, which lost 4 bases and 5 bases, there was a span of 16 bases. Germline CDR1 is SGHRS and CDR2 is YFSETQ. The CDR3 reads CASSGVGGLNEQYF. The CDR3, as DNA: TGCGCCAGCAGCGGTGTTGGGGGGTTAAACGAGCAGTACTTC. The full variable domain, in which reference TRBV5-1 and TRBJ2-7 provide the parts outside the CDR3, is KAGVTQTPRYLIKTRGQQVTLSCSPISGHRSVSWYQQTPGQGLQFLFEYFSETQRNKGNFPGRFSGRQFSNSRSEMNVSTLELGDSALYLCASSGVGGLNEQYFGPGTRLTVT.

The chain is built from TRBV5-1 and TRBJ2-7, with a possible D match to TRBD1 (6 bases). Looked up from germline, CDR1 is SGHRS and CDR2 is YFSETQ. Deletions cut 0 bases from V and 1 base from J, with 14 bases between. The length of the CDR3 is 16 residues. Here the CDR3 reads CASSLGTDRTSYEQYF. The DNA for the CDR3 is TGCGCCAGCAGCTTGGGAACGGACAGAACTTCCTACGAGCAGTACTTC.